This record covers a single T cell receptor (beta chain). V dropped 2 bases and J dropped 9 bases, with 20 bases sitting between them. Germline CDR1 MDHEN, CDR2 SYDVKM. The CDR3 length is 15 residues. Generated by immunoSEQ multiplex PCR, the TCRdb table keeps only in-frame clones and is missing some. The sample yields 60,000 or so clones, 95% to 98% seen once. The data derive from a study of technical replicates of blood from a handful of donors. The chain recombines TRBV28 with TRBJ2-7, with D perhaps TRBD1 (6 bases). This TCR was recovered from a human donor in good health. Material: T cells isolated from PBMCs. The CDR3 loop reads CASSLGTPGVPGQYF. The CDR3, as DNA: TGTGCCAGCAGTTTAGGGACCCCAGGGGTTCCAGGGCAGTACTTC.